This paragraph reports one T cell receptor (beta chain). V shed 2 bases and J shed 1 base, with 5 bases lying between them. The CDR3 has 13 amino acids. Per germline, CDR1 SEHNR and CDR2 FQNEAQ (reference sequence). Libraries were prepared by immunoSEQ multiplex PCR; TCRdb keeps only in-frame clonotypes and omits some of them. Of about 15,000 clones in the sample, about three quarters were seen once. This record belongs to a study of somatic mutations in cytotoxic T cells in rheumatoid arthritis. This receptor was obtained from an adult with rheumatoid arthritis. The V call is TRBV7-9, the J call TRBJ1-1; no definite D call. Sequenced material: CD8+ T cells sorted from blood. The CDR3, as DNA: TGTGCCAGCAGCTTAATAGCGAACACTGAAGCTTTCTTT. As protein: CASSLIANTEAFF.